Listed here are 25 T cell receptor beta chains from one sample, sequenced in a study of cytomegalovirus exposure and HLA in healthy donors (dated by TCRdb to the late 2010s). Library prep was done by the immunoSEQ multiplex PCR assay. The multiplex PCR relied on a mix of 60 forward primers for TCR Vbeta segments and 13 reverse primers for TCR Jbeta segments. As stored in TCRdb, this immuneACCESS dataset retains in-frame rearrangements with V and J assigned. A fraction of the clones does not appear; measured against another copy, unresolved V genes explain less than half of the discrepancy, and the remainder lacks a known reason. Here the sample has around 150,000 clones; 84% occur a single time. The ten most abundant clones make up less than 2% of the sample. The sample taken for sequencing was PBMCs. The receptors come from a man aged 18 to 29 in good health and CMV-seronegative.

The rearrangement links TRBV12-5 to TRBJ2-7; possible D gene TRBD1, 6 bases. The CDR3 is made up of 15 amino acids. V was cut by 3 bases and J by 4 bases, with 16 bases left in between. Germline assignment: CDR1 LGHNT and CDR2 FRNRAP. The CDR3: CASGFAAGRGYEQYF. DNA for the CDR3: TGTGCTAGTGGTTTTGCGGCGGGCAGGGGTTACGAGCAGTACTTC.

This clone was counted a single time. The DNA for the CDR3 is TGCGCCAGCAGCTTGGGGACTAGCGGGGGACTCTACAATGAGCAGTTCTTC. Translated: CASSLGTSGGLYNEQFF. V usage is TRBV5-1 and J usage is TRBJ2-1, with 13 bases fitting TRBD2. V shed 0 bases, J shed 3 bases, and the junction held 3 bases outside the gene matches. The germline CDR1 and CDR2 sequences are SGHRS and YFSETQ. This CDR3 is 17 amino acids long.

The chain is built from TRBV18 and TRBJ2-7; TRBD1 matches 8 bases. The CDR3 is made up of 16 amino acids. V was pared by 3 bases and J by 6 bases, with 13 bases of the junction left unmatched. Germline-derived CDR1 and CDR2 are KGHSH and LQKENI. The CDR3 sequence: CASSPRDRRRGSEQYF. CDR3 sequence (DNA): TGTGCCAGCTCACCGAGGGACAGGCGTCGAGGTTCCGAGCAGTACTTC. Together with reference TRBV18 and TRBJ2-7, the CDR3 gives the full variable domain: NAGVMQNPRHLVRRRGQEARLRCSPMKGHSHVYWYRQLPEEGLKFMVYLQKENIIDESGMPKERFSAEFPKEGPSILRIQQVVRGDSAAYFCASSPRDRRRGSEQYFGPGTRLTVT.

The rearrangement uses TRBV18 and TRBJ1-3; D unresolved. The CDR3 length is 14 residues. Between the trimmed V and J ends, which lost 4 bases and 8 bases, there was a span of 15 bases. Per the germline V gene, CDR1 is KGHSH and CDR2 is LQKENI. The CDR3 is CASSLFREGDTIYF. The CDR3 region has the DNA TGTGCCAGCTCACTTTTCCGCGAGGGAGACACCATATATTTT.

This chain connects TRBV7-8 to TRBJ2-7, with TRBD1 identical over 7 bases. With 5 bases clipped from V and 2 bases from J, the junction kept 6 bases outside the gene matches. Germline CDR1 reads SGHVS; CDR2 reads FQNEAQ. The CDR3 extends over 14 amino acids. CDR3 loop: CASSKDRLTYEQYF. The CDR3, as DNA: TGTGCCAGCAGCAAGGACAGGTTGACCTACGAGCAGTACTTC.

The V call is TRBV7-8, the J call TRBJ1-1; D might be TRBD1 (5 bases). V lost 4 bases and J lost 5, with 11 bases in between. Germline assignment: CDR1 SGHVS and CDR2 FQNEAQ. The CDR3 contains 13 residues. CDR3 DNA: TGTGCCAGCAGCTATGATCAGGGTACTGAAGCTTTCTTT. Encoded protein: CASSYDQGTEAFF.

V and J are TRBV28 and TRBJ1-6, with 8 bases fitting TRBD1. The length of the CDR3 is 17 residues. Germline V CDR1 and CDR2: MDHEN, SYDVKM. The J segment lost 7 bases and the V segment lost 4 bases, leaving 12 bases of the junction unmatched. This CDR3 is CASSSGTGPAPNSPLHF. The DNA for the CDR3 is TGTGCCAGCAGTTCCGGGACAGGCCCCGCGCCCAATTCACCCCTCCACTTT.

For this clone: At the DNA level, this CDR3 is encoded by other sequences in the same sample as well. The chain employs TRBV7-9 and TRBJ2-7; D ambiguous. The V end lost 5 bases, the J end lost 0 bases, and 8 bases lay between the germline ends. Germline values: CDR1 SEHNR, CDR2 FQNEAQ (reference sequence). CDR3 size: 13 residues. In DNA form, the CDR3 reads TGTGCCAGCAGCCCCACCGGCTCCTACGAGCAGTACTTC. It yields the protein CASSPTGSYEQYF.

The chain has TRBV9 and TRBJ2-4; TRBD1 matches at 7 bases. V was clipped by 2 bases and J by 8 bases; unmatched bases: 7. From germline, CDR1 is SGDLS and CDR2 YYNGEE. The CDR3 loop spans 14 amino acids. CDR3: CASSVHRGGDIQYF. DNA for the CDR3: TGTGCCAGCAGCGTTCACAGGGGTGGAGACATTCAGTACTTC.

The gene calls are TRBV5-6 and TRBJ1-4, with a possible D match to TRBD1 (6 bases). Germline V gene lookup returns CDR1 SGHDT and CDR2 YYEEEE. The CDR3 length is 13 residues. The V end was cut by 4 bases, the J end by 14 bases, with 18 bases between. The CDR3 nucleotides read TGTGCCAGCAGCACCCAGACAGGCCTGGTCCTGTTTTTT. Protein: CASSTQTGLVLFF. Together with reference TRBV5-6 and TRBJ1-4, the CDR3 gives the full variable domain: DAGVTQSPTHLIKTRGQQVTLRCSPKSGHDTVSWYQQALGQGPQFIFQYYEEEERQRGNFPDRFSGHQFPNYSSELNVNALLLGDSALYLCASSTQTGLVLFFGSGTQLSVL.

This clone came up once. The gene calls are TRBV7-2 and TRBJ2-7, with 10 bases that match TRBD2. Per germline, CDR1 SGHTA and CDR2 FQGNSA. This CDR3 has 14 amino acids. J lost 7 bases, V lost 3 bases, and 6 bases had no gene match. The CDR3, as DNA: TGTGCCAGCAGCTTGATTACTAGCGGGGCGGAGCAGTACTTC. This sequence encodes CASSLITSGAEQYF.

This chain links TRBV5-4 with TRBJ2-7; 8 bases fit TRBD1. CDR3 size: 14 residues. From germline, CDR1 is SGHNT and CDR2 YYREEE (reference sequence). V lost 3 bases, J lost 3 bases, and 5 bases stayed unmatched. Written as DNA, the CDR3 is TGTGCCAGCAGCTCCTACAGGGGGGACTACGAGCAGTACTTC. This sequence encodes CASSSYRGDYEQYF.

The gene calls are TRBV2 and TRBJ2-5; the match to TRBD1 covers 7 bases. V was clipped by 7 bases and J by 5 bases; unmatched bases: 10. Germline values: CDR1 SNHLY, CDR2 FYNNEI. This CDR3 is 14 amino acids long. The CDR3 coding sequence is TGTGCCAGCACCGATGACAGGGAGAAGGAGACCCAGTACTTC. Encoded protein: CASTDDREKETQYF.

The chain recombines TRBV28 with TRBJ1-2; the match to TRBD1 covers 7 bases. The CDR3 is made up of 13 amino acids. Germline-derived CDR1 and CDR2 are MDHEN and SYDVKM. J lost 4 bases, V lost 4 bases, and 3 bases had no gene match. The CDR3 region has the DNA TGTGCCAGCAGTTGGGGACAGAGCTATGGCTACACCTTC. Amino acids: CASSWGQSYGYTF.

The CDR3 DNA reads TGCAGCGTTGACGTTAGCGGGAGAACTGAGCAGTTCTTC. It specifies CSVDVSGRTEQFF. This rearrangement joins TRBV29-1 to TRBJ2-1, with 9 positions matching TRBD2. With V trimmed by 3 bases and J by 9 bases, 6 bases remained unmatched. Germline V CDR1 and CDR2: SQVTM, ANQGSEA. The CDR3 spans 13 residues.

This rearrangement joins TRBV5-1 to TRBJ2-3, with 10 bases matching TRBD2. Germline V CDR1 and CDR2: SGHRS, YFSETQ. With V trimmed by 1 base and J by 5 bases, 7 bases remained unmatched. CDR3 length equals 16 residues. DNA for the CDR3: TGCGCCAGCAGCTTGTGGTCTAGCGGGGGCTTAGATACGCAGTATTTT. This sequence encodes CASSLWSSGGLDTQYF.

The rearrangement links TRBV5-1 to TRBJ1-1; TRBD1 matches 11 bases. CDR3 length equals 13 residues. Germline V gene data show CDR1 as SGHRS and CDR2 as YFSETQ. Trimming removed 5 bases from V and 11 bases from J; junction bases left unmatched: 8. The CDR3 here is CASRPGQGVNAFF. For the CDR3, the DNA is TGCGCCAGCAGACCGGGACAGGGGGTTAATGCTTTCTTT.

This rearrangement joins TRBV7-2 to TRBJ2-7, with TRBD1 as a possible D gene (5 bases). CDR1 and CDR2 (germline): SGHTA, FQGNSA. The V gene lost 0 bases and the J gene lost 1 base, with 16 bases spanning the gap. This CDR3 contains 17 residues. In DNA form, the CDR3 reads TGTGCCAGCAGCTTAGCAAAACCGACAGACCAATCCTACGAGCAGTACTTC. Protein: CASSLAKPTDQSYEQYF.

This CDR3 reads CASSQDNINGYTF. The CDR3 bases are TGCGCCAGCAGCCAAGATAACATTAACGGCTACACCTTC. The V call is TRBV4-1, the J call TRBJ1-2; D is unresolved. This CDR3 region has 13 residues. From germline, CDR1 is MGHRA and CDR2 YSYEKL. Trimming took 0 bases from V and 8 from J, leaving 10 bases between them.

The J gene is TRBJ2-6, the V gene TRBV7-3; D is possibly TRBD2 (6 bases). V gave up 3 bases and J gave up 4 bases, with 19 bases separating them. In germline, CDR1 is SGHTA, CDR2 FQGTGA. This CDR3 region has 18 residues. CDR3 sequence reads: CASSLNAGPPSGANVLTF. CDR3 nucleotide sequence: TGTGCCAGCAGCTTGAACGCGGGACCCCCCTCGGGGGCCAACGTCCTGACTTTC.

The chain recombines TRBV29-1 with TRBJ2-1; D is possibly TRBD2 (6 bases). Trimming removed 7 bases from V and 8 bases from J, with 18 bases in between. This CDR3 contains 13 residues. CDR1 and CDR2 (germline): SQVTM, ANQGSEA. CDR3 region: CSALPPGLDEQFF. CDR3 DNA sequence: TGCAGCGCCCTACCCCCGGGACTCGATGAGCAGTTCTTC.

The rearrangement links TRBV5-5 to TRBJ1-1, with 10 nucleotides matching TRBD1. V was clipped by 1 base and J by 1 base; unmatched bases: 1. The CDR3 totals 15 residues. Germline V gene sequence: CDR1 SGHKS, CDR2 YYEKEE (reference sequence). CDR3 protein: CASSLWDRGNTEAFF. The CDR3, as DNA: TGTGCCAGCAGCTTGTGGGACAGGGGGAACACTGAAGCTTTCTTT.

The V and J genes are TRBV7-8 and TRBJ1-1; TRBD1 is a possible D gene (6 bases). Germline assignment: CDR1 SGHVS and CDR2 FQNEAQ. The CDR3 has 13 residues. V dropped 5 bases and J dropped 1 base, with 8 bases sitting between them. Here the CDR3 reads CASSKQGNTEAFF. CDR3 DNA: TGTGCCAGCAGCAAACAGGGGAACACTGAAGCTTTCTTT.

This clone came up once. The chain joins TRBV7-3 to TRBJ2-3, with 7 bases identical to TRBD1. The V gene end was trimmed by 5 bases and the J gene end by 0 bases; junction bases not matched to a gene: 2. Germline assignment: CDR1 SGHTA and CDR2 FQGTGA. The CDR3 has 14 amino acids. CDR3 sequence reads: CASSMDRSTDTQYF. The CDR3 nucleotides are TGTGCCAGCAGCATGGACAGGAGCACAGATACGCAGTATTTT. Full variable domain (rest looked up from reference TRBV7-3 and TRBJ2-3): GAGVSQTPSNKVTEKGKYVELRCDPISGHTALYWYRQSLGQGPEFLIYFQGTGAADDSGLPNDRFFAVRPEGSVSTLKIQRTERGDSAVYLCASSMDRSTDTQYFGPGTRLTVL.

The V call is TRBV11-2, the J call TRBJ2-5, with 8 bases lining up with TRBD2. The V gene's germline CDR1 is SGHAT and CDR2 FQNNGV. Trimming took 2 bases from V and 2 from J; bases not matched to a gene: 10. The CDR3 runs 17 residues. The CDR3 nucleotides read TGTGCCAGCAGCTTAACGACGGGGGGGTCCCAACAAGAGACCCAGTACTTC. Translation gives CASSLTTGGSQQETQYF. The full variable domain, with the rest looked up from reference TRBV11-2 and TRBJ2-5, is EAGVAQSPRYKIIEKRQSVAFWCNPISGHATLYWYQQILGQGPKLLIQFQNNGVVDDSQLPKDRFSAERLKGVDSTLKIQPAKLEDSAVYLCASSLTTGGSQQETQYFGPGTRLLVL.